These 27 T cell receptor beta chains were all obtained from the same sample, sequenced in a study of CD8+ T cells in alopecia areata. Stated treatment: oral pan-JAK inhibitor, 5-10 mg twice daily. Isolated RNA was reverse transcribed into cDNA used as the sequencing template. This table comes from immunoSEQ multiplex PCR, and its TCRdb copy is limited to in-frame clones, with some not included. The sample carries around 190,000 clones, roughly 60% recorded once. Sequences were derived from CD4+ T cells sorted from blood, sampled at week 24, from a patient treated with tofacitinib. Receptor source: a human donor with alopecia areata.

The CDR3 sequence: CSGDRVDDTQYF. The DNA of the CDR3 is TGCAGCGGGGACAGGGTCGACGATACGCAGTATTTT. The V and J genes are TRBV29-1 and TRBJ2-3, with TRBD1 identical over 9 bases. This CDR3 has 12 residues. CDR1 SQVTM and CDR2 ANQGSEA come from the germline V gene. V shed 7 bases, J shed 6 bases, and the junction held 5 bases outside the gene matches.

This chain connects TRBV29-1 to TRBJ2-1, with D maybe TRBD2 (5 bases). Germline V lookup: CDR1 SQVTM, CDR2 ANQGSEA. The CDR3 is made up of 11 amino acids. Trimming cost V 4 bases and J 11 bases, with 12 bases left between them. The CDR3 reads CSVGEGEKQFF. DNA of the CDR3: TGCAGCGTTGGTGAGGGAGAGAAGCAGTTCTTC.

The J gene is TRBJ2-6, the V gene TRBV29-1, with unresolved D. V was trimmed by 0 bases and J by 2 bases, leaving 8 bases between them. Germline V gene data show CDR1 as SQVTM and CDR2 as ANQGSEA. This CDR3 comprises 15 residues. The CDR3 region is CSVEDYRAGANVLTF. CDR3 in DNA: TGCAGCGTTGAAGATTATAGGGCTGGGGCCAACGTCCTGACTTTC.

V is TRBV7-2 and J is TRBJ1-1; D remains ambiguous. Germline V lookup: CDR1 SGHTA, CDR2 FQGNSA. V dropped 6 bases and J dropped 0 bases, with 8 bases sitting between them. This CDR3 is built from 13 residues. The DNA of the CDR3 is TGTGCCAGCAGGATAGAACTGAACACTGAAGCTTTCTTT. Protein product: CASRIELNTEAFF.

This chain's CDR3 is CASSLANYGYTF. CDR3 bases: TGTGCCAGCAGCTTAGCAAACTATGGCTACACCTTC. The chain combines TRBV7-9 with TRBJ1-2; D gene ambiguous. CDR3 length: 12 residues. V was cut by 0 bases and J by 2 bases, with 1 base left in between. Germline CDR1 reads SEHNR; CDR2 reads FQNEAQ (reference sequence). Using reference TRBV7-9 and TRBJ1-2 for the parts outside the CDR3, the full variable domain is DTGVSQNPRHKITKRGQNVTFRCDPISEHNRLYWYRQTLGQGPEFLTYFQNEAQLEKSRLLSDRFSAERPKGSFSTLEIQRTEQGDSAMYLCASSLANYGYTFGSGTRLTVV.

This chain's CDR3 is CASSQGSGGAYNSPLHF. The CDR3 DNA reads TGCGCCAGCAGCCAAGGATCCGGAGGCGCCTATAATTCACCCCTCCACTTT. The chain employs TRBV4-3 and TRBJ1-6; D ambiguous. The length of the CDR3 is 17 residues. V lost 1 base to trimming and J lost 2 bases, with 12 bases between them. Looked up from germline, CDR1 is LGHNA and CDR2 is YSLEER.

This clone was detected only a few times. The V gene is TRBV27, the J gene TRBJ2-1, with unresolved D. The CDR3 is 15 amino acids. The germline V and J ends were trimmed by 5 bases and 0 bases, with 11 bases remaining between them. CDR1 and CDR2 from the germline V gene are MNHEY and SMNVEV (reference sequence). In DNA form, the CDR3 reads TGTGCCAGCAGTAGTGGGATCTTCTCCTACAATGAGCAGTTCTTC. Protein product: CASSSGIFSYNEQFF.

The gene calls are TRBV7-6 and TRBJ2-2; D might be TRBD2 (7 bases). V was clipped by 5 bases and J by 9 bases, with 19 bases between them. Germline CDR1 reads SGHVS; CDR2 reads FNYEAQ. There are 15 residues in the CDR3. This CDR3 reads CASSPKGGVIRELFF. CDR3 sequence (DNA): TGTGCCAGCAGCCCCAAAGGGGGGGTAATCCGGGAGCTGTTTTTT.

The chain joins TRBV7-3 to TRBJ2-5; D is unresolved. Trimming took off 3 bases at V and 1 base at J, with 12 bases between the two ends. CDR3 size: 15 residues. The germline V gene has CDR1 SGHTA and CDR2 FQGTGA. This CDR3 reads CASSLGPDAQETQYF. The CDR3 coding sequence is TGTGCCAGCAGCTTGGGTCCGGATGCCCAAGAGACCCAGTACTTC.

The rearrangement uses TRBV15 and TRBJ1-2; no clear D. This CDR3 is built from 14 residues. The V gene lost 1 base and the J gene lost 13 bases, with 19 bases spanning the gap. Germline CDR1 is LNHNV and CDR2 is YYDKDF (reference sequence). CDR3 region: CATSRGLNRGEPTF. CDR3 sequence (DNA): TGTGCCACCAGCAGAGGTTTAAACCGCGGGGAGCCCACCTTC.

This clone was recorded a few times. This rearrangement joins TRBV29-1 to TRBJ1-1; D gene ambiguous. Looked up from germline, CDR1 is SQVTM and CDR2 is ANQGSEA. V dropped 0 bases and J dropped 3 bases, with 8 bases sitting between them. This CDR3 spans 13 amino acids. The CDR3 bases are TGCAGCGTTGAAGAGGACCTTTACACTGAAGCTTTCTTT. Amino acid sequence: CSVEEDLYTEAFF.

V is TRBV30 and J is TRBJ2-3; 7 positions match TRBD1. This CDR3 has 12 residues. V lost 5 bases, J lost 2 bases, and 1 base stayed unmatched. Looked up from germline, CDR1 is GTSNPN and CDR2 is SVGIG (reference sequence). The CDR3 here is CAWDRATDTQYF. The CDR3 DNA follows: TGTGCCTGGGACAGGGCCACAGATACGCAGTATTTT.

The chain employs TRBV6-5 and TRBJ2-5, with 10 bases that match TRBD1. The junction had 8 bases not matched to a gene; V was cut back by 4 bases and J by 3 bases. CDR3 length: 16 residues. From germline, CDR1 is MNHEY and CDR2 SVGAGI. CDR3 sequence (DNA): TGTGCCAGCAGTTCTTTGACAGGGGGCATAGAAGAGACCCAGTACTTC. Encoded protein: CASSSLTGGIEETQYF.

This chain connects TRBV5-1 to TRBJ2-1; D is uncertain. Germline loops: CDR1 SGHRS, CDR2 YFSETQ. V was shortened by 2 bases and J by 6 bases, with 15 bases between the two germline ends. The CDR3 length is 15 residues. The CDR3, as DNA: TGCGCCAGCAGCTTCAAGGTGGAATGGGGCAATGAGCAGTTCTTC. The encoded protein is CASSFKVEWGNEQFF.

This sequence joins TRBV11-2 and TRBJ2-3; 11 positions agree with TRBD2. V trimming: 4 bases; J trimming: 2 bases; junction bases outside the gene matches: 5. The CDR3 loop spans 16 amino acids. The germline V gene encodes CDR1 SGHAT and CDR2 FQNNGV. The CDR3 region is CASSSPGLAATDTQYF. The CDR3 DNA sequence: TGTGCCAGCAGCTCGCCGGGACTAGCGGCCACAGATACGCAGTATTTT. Variable domain in full (rest from reference TRBV11-2 and TRBJ2-3): EAGVAQSPRYKIIEKRQSVAFWCNPISGHATLYWYQQILGQGPKLLIQFQNNGVVDDSQLPKDRFSAERLKGVDSTLKIQPAKLEDSAVYLCASSSPGLAATDTQYFGPGTRLTVL.

This chain links TRBV27 with TRBJ2-5, with D uncertain. The CDR3 loop spans 15 amino acids. V lost 3 bases and J lost 5, with 16 bases in between. Germline V gene sequence: CDR1 MNHEY, CDR2 SMNVEV (reference sequence). The CDR3 spells CASSFSSSLRETQYF. The CDR3 DNA reads TGTGCCAGCAGTTTTAGTTCTTCTCTGAGGGAGACCCAGTACTTC.

This clone was seen a handful of times. The rearrangement uses TRBV4-3 and TRBJ1-2; 8 nucleotides agree with TRBD1. There are 15 residues in the CDR3. Germline V gene lookup returns CDR1 LGHNA and CDR2 YSLEER. J lost 8 bases, V lost 1 base, and 9 bases had no gene match. The CDR3 is CASSQGGGQGEGYTF. CDR3 nucleotides: TGCGCCAGCAGCCAAGGGGGCGGACAGGGCGAAGGCTACACCTTC.

This clone has more than one count but fewer than ten. The chain is built from TRBV7-3 and TRBJ2-5; 12 bases agree with TRBD1. Germline CDR1 SGHTA, CDR2 FQGTGA. This CDR3 is built from 15 residues. The V gene end was trimmed by 4 bases and the J gene end by 5 bases; junction bases not matched to a gene: 5. The CDR3 protein is CASSSGTGGPETQYF. DNA for the CDR3: TGTGCCAGCAGCTCCGGGACAGGGGGCCCGGAGACCCAGTACTTC.

The genes are TRBV4-1 and TRBJ1-4; D possibly corresponds to TRBD1 (6 bases). V shed 0 bases and J shed 3 bases, with 8 bases lying between them. This CDR3 comprises 15 residues. Germline V gene lookup returns CDR1 MGHRA and CDR2 YSYEKL. CDR3: CASSQDHRANEKLFF. CDR3 DNA: TGCGCCAGCAGCCAAGATCACAGGGCTAATGAAAAACTGTTTTTT.

This clone has more than one count but fewer than ten. CDR3 sequence: CAWSVDRGTDTQYF. The CDR3 region has the DNA TGTGCCTGGAGTGTGGACAGGGGAACAGATACGCAGTATTTT. The chain is built from TRBV30 and TRBJ2-3; TRBD1 matches 9 bases. The junction had 1 base not matched to a gene; V was cut back by 0 bases and J by 3 bases. CDR3 length equals 14 residues. CDR1 GTSNPN and CDR2 SVGIG come from the germline V gene (reference sequence).

V and J are TRBV7-9 and TRBJ2-5; 7 bases fit TRBD2. Trimming removed 1 base from V and 1 base from J; junction bases left unmatched: 6. Germline CDR1 SEHNR, CDR2 FQNEAQ (reference sequence). The CDR3 is 16 residues long. The CDR3 region has the DNA TGTGCCAGCAGCTTAGGCCGGGGGGTCGTCCAAGAGACCCAGTACTTC. It yields the protein CASSLGRGVVQETQYF.

This clone was recorded a few times. The genes are TRBV2 and TRBJ2-5; no firm D call. CDR3 length: 11 residues. CDR1 and CDR2 from the germline V gene are SNHLY and FYNNEI. Trimming removed 7 bases at V and 5 bases at J, with 8 bases between. CDR3 nucleotide sequence: TGTGCCAGCAACCCGTACGAGACCCAGTACTTC. This codes for CASNPYETQYF.

The rearrangement joins TRBV11-3 to TRBJ2-3, with TRBD1 matching over 9 bases. The V and J ends lost 6 bases and 3 bases, in that order; junction bases with no gene match: 7. The CDR3 extends over 15 amino acids. The germline V gene encodes CDR1 SGHNT and CDR2 YENEEA. The CDR3 here is CASRPGTGPTDTQYF. The CDR3 DNA sequence: TGTGCCAGCAGACCCGGGACAGGGCCTACAGATACGCAGTATTTT.

In regard to this clone: Other DNA sequences within the sample encode an identical CDR3. The chain combines TRBV30 with TRBJ1-2, with D hard to call. Germline loops: CDR1 GTSNPN, CDR2 SVGIG (reference sequence). The CDR3 loop spans 12 amino acids. The germline V and J ends were trimmed by 3 bases and 0 bases, with 5 bases remaining between them. In DNA form, the CDR3 reads TGTGCCTGGAGCGGAGCTAACTATGGCTACACCTTC. This translates into CAWSGANYGYTF.

CDR3 nucleotide sequence: TGTGCCAGCAGCAGGCTAGGAAGTAGGGGCTCTGGGGCCAACGTCCTGACTTTC. Translated, it gives CASSRLGSRGSGANVLTF. V usage is TRBV27 and J usage is TRBJ2-6, with TRBD1 as a possible D gene (5 bases). The V and J ends lost 6 bases and 0 bases respectively, with 18 bases between them. Germline V lookup: CDR1 MNHEY, CDR2 SMNVEV (reference sequence). The CDR3 is made up of 18 amino acids.

V and J are TRBV30 and TRBJ1-5, with D perhaps matching TRBD1 (5 bases). V dropped 5 bases and J dropped 0 bases, with 17 bases sitting between them. This CDR3 region has 16 residues. In germline, CDR1 is GTSNPN, CDR2 SVGIG (reference sequence). CDR3 in amino acids: CAWAPGRRYSNQPQHF. CDR3 DNA: TGTGCCTGGGCTCCGGGACGGCGATATAGCAATCAGCCCCAGCATTTT. The entire variable domain, with the rest obtained from reference TRBV30 and TRBJ1-5, is as follows: SQTIHQWPATLVQPVGSPLSLECTVEGTSNPNLYWYRQAAGRGLQLLFYSVGIGQISSEVPQNLSASRPQDRQFILSSKKLLLSDSGFYLCAWAPGRRYSNQPQHFGDGTRLSIL.

This clone was counted between two and nine times. The rearrangement uses TRBV5-1 and TRBJ2-7; D might be TRBD2 (6 bases). V was shortened by 2 bases and J by 3 bases, with 9 bases between the two germline ends. The CDR3 is 13 residues long. Germline V gene lookup returns CDR1 SGHRS and CDR2 YFSETQ. The CDR3 bases are TGCGCCAGCAGCTTTTCGGGGGACTACGAGCAGTACTTC. Translated: CASSFSGDYEQYF.